This TCR beta chain derives from a study of T-cell memory formation after mild COVID-19. Germline V gene lookup returns CDR1 DFQATT and CDR2 SNEGSKA (reference sequence). This CDR3 comprises 12 residues. V lost 1 base and J 3 bases, leaving 7 bases between the germline ends. Study-wide results and caveats: Clones contracting day 15 to 85 were balanced CD4/CD8; later expanders leaned CD4+.

One entry per CDR3 protein, called by TCRdb with MiXCR from the 5' RACE reads. The data show about 340,000 distinct CDR3 sequences, roughly an eighth seen once. This clonotype was detected many times. Its specificity is unknown. This receptor was obtained from a man aged 18 to 29 who had mild COVID-19 (a few samples of this study predate the infection). Cell type and time point are not known. This chain links TRBV20-1 with TRBJ2-7, with D unclear. The sample comprised PBMCs or a T cell subset sorted from them (not recorded which). The CDR3 DNA reads TGCAGTGCTAGAGGTCGGATCTACGAGCAGTACTTC. Its translation is CSARGRIYEQYF.